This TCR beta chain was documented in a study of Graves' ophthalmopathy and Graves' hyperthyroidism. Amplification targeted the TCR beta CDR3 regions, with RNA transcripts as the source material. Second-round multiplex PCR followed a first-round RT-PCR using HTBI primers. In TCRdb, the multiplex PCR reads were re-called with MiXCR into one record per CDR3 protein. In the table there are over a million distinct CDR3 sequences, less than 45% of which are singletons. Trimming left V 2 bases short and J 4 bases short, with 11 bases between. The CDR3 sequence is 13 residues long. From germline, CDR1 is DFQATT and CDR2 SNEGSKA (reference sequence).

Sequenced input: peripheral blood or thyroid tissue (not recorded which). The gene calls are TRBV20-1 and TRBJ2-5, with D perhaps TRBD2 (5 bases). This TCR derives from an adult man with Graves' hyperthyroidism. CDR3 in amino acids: CSARRTETETQYF. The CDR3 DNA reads TGCAGTGCTAGACGGACTGAAACAGAGACCCAGTACTTC.